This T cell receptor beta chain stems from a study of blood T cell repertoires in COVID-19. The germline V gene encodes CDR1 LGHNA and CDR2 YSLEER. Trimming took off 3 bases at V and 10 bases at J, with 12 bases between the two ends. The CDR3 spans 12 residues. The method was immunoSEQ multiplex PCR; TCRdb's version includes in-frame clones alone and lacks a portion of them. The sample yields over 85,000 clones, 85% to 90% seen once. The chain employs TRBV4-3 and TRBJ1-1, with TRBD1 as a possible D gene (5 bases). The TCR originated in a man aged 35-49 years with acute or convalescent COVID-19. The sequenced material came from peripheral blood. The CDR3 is CASSQGLGTAFF. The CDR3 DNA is TGCGCCAGCAGCCAGGGACTCGGGACAGCTTTCTTT.